The TCR beta chain under discussion was sequenced for a study of cytomegalovirus exposure and HLA in healthy donors (dated by TCRdb to 2017 to 2019). Background for the entire study: According to an earlier analysis of a few hundred of the donors, some 180 million T cells yielded 90 million to 130 million unique TCR beta sequences and approximately 300 Gb of sequence data. To decide whether each TCR beta V gene segment behaved as functional or pseudogenic, an earlier analysis of some 600 of the donors relied on high-throughput TCR beta sequencing. The genetic ancestry cluster associated with self-reported Caucasian donors included around 76% of the roughly 390 genotyped donors. A later analysis re-analyzed previously published TCR beta repertoires from 650 to 800 donors and added high-resolution HLA genotyping to study TCR occurrence patterns. The study used immunosequencing to profile the T cell repertoires of some 600 subjects and linked those repertoires to cytomegalovirus serostatus. All discovery cohort repertoires had been generated using a single sequencing platform. A separate validation cohort of more than 100 different subjects was used in addition to the 666-subject first cohort. Typing coverage varied by locus: roughly 629-640 donors for A, B, C, DRB1 and DQB1; about 520 for DQA1; more than 600 for DPA1; fewer than 480 for DPB1. The study combined high-throughput TCR immunosequencing, statistical association of individual TCRs with disease status, and machine learning to predict cytomegalovirus infection status. A later genetic analysis took genome-wide SNP genotypes for about three fifths of the 666 donors and used that subset as a discovery cohort. Donor age, sex, ethnicity and CMV serostatus were collected together with the repertoire data. The study aimed to test whether cataloging public T cell receptors could reveal signatures of past pathogen exposure. Across some 400 genotyped donors of the cohort, an average of roughly 250,000 unique TCR beta nucleotide sequences per donor were sequenced, and around 19% of those sequences were non-productive. HLA typing included class I and class II loci at four-digit resolution. Rather than drawing on any new phenotypic data, the later analysis identified candidate immune exposures from TCR beta sequences and the way those sequences occurred across donors. Roughly 300 gigabases of sequencing data and tens of millions of unique TCR sequences were included in an early release covering several hundred HLA-typed donors. Roughly 5 DR-DQ haplotypes were handled as single units for association and clustering because linkage in the cohort was strong.

The cohort comprised 670 or so healthy bone marrow donors. At the time of sampling, every cohort member was nominally healthy, though immune exposures that went unrecorded were likely present. The donor tested CMV seronegative and was one of the 352 seronegative cohort members. Each donor provided a peripheral blood sample, and peripheral blood mononuclear cells were used for TCR beta sequencing. The Qiagen DNeasy Blood Extraction Kit was used to extract genomic DNA from the blood cell samples. To prepare the library, the immunoSEQ multiplex PCR assay was applied. A mixture of 60 forward primers for TCR Vbeta segments and 13 reverse primers for TCR Jbeta segments was used in the multiplex PCR. A multiplex PCR assay on genomic DNA amplified the CDR3 region of rearranged TCR beta genes. On the Illumina HiSeq System, the amplified TCR beta libraries were sequenced as 87-base-pair reads. The paper's data handling went like this. Across the 670 or so repertoires, a later analysis counted approximately 83 million unique TCR beta chains, some 11 million of which were shared by at least two donors. Raw reads were error-corrected and collapsed into unique sequences with a nearest-neighbor algorithm that merged closely related sequences to remove PCR and sequencing errors. Alignment of CDR3 sequences to IMGT reference sequences was used to assign V, D and J gene segments. Each retained sequence needed at least a six-nucleotide match to both a V gene segment and a J gene segment. A rearrangement counted as productive if the CDR3 had no stop codons and remained in frame with V and J, and every other rearrangement counted as non-productive. Following IMGT convention, CDR3 was defined as the stretch from the second conserved V-encoded cysteine up to the conserved J-encoded phenylalanine. The earlier analysis of roughly 590 of the donors excluded any sequence lacking an unambiguous match to a single V gene segment. In an earlier analysis of almost 600 of the donors, a V segment was called functional when productive rearrangements were above 56.7%, and segregating when the standard deviation between donors exceeded 5%. A statistical classification framework was developed to diagnose cytomegalovirus status using the catalog of TCR beta chain sequences. In a later analysis, TCR nucleotide sequences were compared against IMGT/GENE-DB human TR gene sequences so that V and J genes could be assigned. Using the TCRdist pipeline, a later analysis assigned CDR3 sequences along with most-parsimonious VDJ recombination scenarios. A later analysis defined each TCR beta chain by its CDR3 amino acid sequence plus V-gene family, and excluded reads lacking a unique V-gene family. In a later analysis, a few hundred highly shared, low-generation-probability nucleotide sequences were removed to address suspected cross-contamination and a sequencing artifact. In a later analysis, a clonal expansion index for each public chain was calculated from normalized within-repertoire ranks of inferred template counts. Generation probabilities in a later analysis came from a VDJ recombination model fitted to out-of-frame rearrangements, and those results were checked against IGoR. Hypergeometric tests were used in a later analysis to score TCR-TCR, TCR-HLA and TCR-CMV co-occurrence, with a repertoire-size bias correction applied to the TCR pairs. A later analysis estimated false discovery rates by permuting HLA or CMV assignments 20 times. In a later analysis, co-occurring TCRs were grouped using DBSCAN, and TCRdist sequence similarity was added for clustering within HLA-allele-positive subsets. For co-occurrence clustering, repertoires with fewer than 30,000 or more than 120,000 public chains were excluded, along with five or six repertoires with anomalous nucleotide sharing. TCRdb provides this immuneACCESS table in a form limited to in-frame rearrangements. Some clones are lacking; in checked studies, under half of them reflect an unresolved V gene, and why the rest are absent is not known. D and trimming were read from the DNA, whereas the V and J calls and clone size are those reported in that table. In this sample the table shows 95,000 to 110,000 clones, around 76% of which occur a single time. The top ten clonotypes cover approximately 2.2% of the sample.

Here is what the overall study found, with its caveats: The 87-base-pair reads could not distinguish some IMGT-functional V segments, including TRBV6-2 and TRBV6-3, so those segments were excluded. A cluster of highly shared sequence variants was judged likely to represent a technical artifact of the sequencing pipeline. In the study, around 150 TCR beta chains were listed as associated with cytomegalovirus. According to a later analysis, TCR association rates differed among HLA loci, with DRB1 alleles showing the most associated TCRs and HLA-C alleles showing the fewest. Immune exposure information for the cohort was limited to CMV serostatus. Compared with equally common non-associated chains, HLA-associated TCR beta chains in a later analysis were more clonally expanded and had lower generation probabilities. Several of the top co-occurrence clusters appeared to be linked to parvovirus B19, influenza, CMV and Epstein-Barr virus, according to a later analysis. In this cohort, only TCR beta chains were sequenced, and detectable features were limited by the absence of alpha or paired-chain data. Across donors, most TCR sequences were observed very rarely, whereas some public TCRs were present in many individuals. Broadly in line with IMGT annotations, most TCR beta V segments showed up in productive rearrangements about 87% or about 30% of the time in an earlier analysis of about 500 of the donors. An association between a missense DCLRE1C variant and V-gene and J-gene trimming of TCR beta chains was found in a later genetic analysis and replicated in an independent cohort. The authors suggested that the approach could potentially be generalized to other disease states and immunological phenotypes. According to a later analysis, most CMV-associated TCR beta chains appeared to be HLA-restricted, and the HLA associations seemed to be driven largely by CMV exposure. Because counts were too low, roughly 18 rarely observed V segments, including chromosome 9 orphons, were left out of the earlier analysis of 500 to 650 of the donors. A further reported finding was that TCR beta sequences accurately predicted the HLA-A and HLA-B alleles for most subjects in the first cohort. Linkage disequilibrium might explain the correlated functional status among segregating V segments, but an unknown experimental factor could not be excluded. The classifier was reported to diagnose cytomegalovirus status with high specificity and sensitivity in both the original cohort and the validation cohort. When HLA alleles, especially DR and DQ, strongly co-occurred, TCR associations were difficult to assign to individual alleles. According to a later genetic analysis, donors in an Asian-associated ancestry cluster had fewer N-insertions in productive TCRs than the approximately 610-donor mean. Specific HLA alleles were associated with 16,951 TCR beta sequences at a false discovery rate of 0.05 in a later analysis. Because HLA typing was unavailable for some donors at each locus, only the typed subset was used in association tests. The presence/absence analyses assumed that sequencing depth was roughly uniform across donors, and that assumption may not be true. Three of the identified cytomegalovirus-associated TCR beta chains were confirmed in vitro to be specific for cytomegalovirus antigens.

For this clone: Its cognate antigen has yet to be identified. No much larger clone exists at a distance of one base, and base qualities are not known.

The CDR3 sequence holds 15 residues, the cysteine and phenylalanine included. The read is trimmed to its CDR3 DNA, 45 bases read in frame from base 1. V loses 2 bases at its end and J loses 3 bases; junction bases beyond the gene matches: 3. Taken from the germline V gene, the CDR1 and CDR2 loops are MDHEN and SYDVKM. The sequencing input was PBMCs. The TCR sequence derives from a man between 18 and 29 years old in good health and CMV-seronegative. This chain joins TRBV28 to TRBJ2-1; TRBD1 matches 8 bases in the middle. In nucleotide form, the sequence is TGTGCCAGCAGTTTAGGAGGGACAGGCTACAATGAGCAGTTCTTC. This yields the protein CASSLGGTGYNEQFF.